One and the same sample provided the 15 T cell receptor beta chains below, sequenced in a study of T-cell memory formation after mild COVID-19 (dated by TCRdb to the early 2020s). Library creation used 5' RACE. Sequencing relied on an Illumina NovaSeq 6000. The public sequencing data were trimmed at Q25 with fastp and processed into clonotypes with MiXCR by TCRdb, which kept only in-frame beta chains. Entries that share a CDR3 protein sequence are merged under the most common genes and DNA. The sample table records roughly 130,000 distinct CDR3 sequences; roughly 6.2% of these occur just once. The ten largest make up 2.2% of the sample. Sequences were obtained from PBMCs or a T cell subset sorted from them (not recorded which). The receptors derive from an adult woman who had mild COVID-19 (a few samples of this study predate the infection). The sample titles of this study are shuffled in the database, so cell type and time point are left out; the donor was told from shared clones.

The rearrangement joins TRBV19 to TRBJ2-5, with D unclear. Germline loops: CDR1 LNHDA, CDR2 SQIVND (reference sequence). CDR3 length equals 12 residues. Trimming removed 2 bases from V and 5 bases from J, with 6 bases in between. In DNA, the CDR3 is TGTGCCAGTAGTATATGGGCGGAGACCCAGTACTTC. This encodes CASSIWAETQYF.

This clonotype was counted at least ten times. The CDR3 loop is CASSTDRLAGSGPDTQYF. The CDR3 coding sequence is TGTGCCAGCAGCACCGACCGCTTGGCAGGGTCAGGACCAGATACGCAGTATTTT. The chain employs TRBV7-2 and TRBJ2-3, with D possibly TRBD1 on 5 matching bases. This CDR3 has 18 amino acids. V was shortened by 5 bases and J by 4 bases, with 25 bases between the two germline ends. Per the germline V gene, CDR1 is SGHTA and CDR2 is FQGNSA.

This clonotype was seen a handful of times. This sequence joins TRBV19 and TRBJ2-7; D may be TRBD1 (7 bases). Germline V lookup: CDR1 LNHDA, CDR2 SQIVND (reference sequence). The CDR3 has 13 amino acids. V lost 5 bases and J lost 6, with 14 bases in between. The CDR3 protein is CASSGHRGGEQYF. As DNA, the CDR3 is TGTGCCAGTAGTGGACACAGGGGAGGCGAGCAGTACTTC.

The V call is TRBV20-1, the J call TRBJ2-7; 12 bases are a match to TRBD2. This CDR3 is built from 16 residues. The trim removed 3 bases at V and 9 bases at J, leaving 15 bases unmatched. Germline lookup yields CDR1 DFQATT and CDR2 SNEGSKA (reference sequence). As DNA, the CDR3 is TGCAGTGCTAGGACAACACTAGCGGGGGGCCTCGATCGGCAGTACTTC. Amino acid sequence: CSARTTLAGGLDRQYF.

This clonotype was seen a handful of times. The V gene is TRBV5-6, the J gene TRBJ2-6, with a weak D call TRBD1 (5 bases). The CDR3 loop spans 16 amino acids. V was clipped by 2 bases and J by 1 base, with 10 bases between them. Germline CDR1 and CDR2: SGHDT and YYEEEE. CDR3 sequence reads: CASSFPGQSGANVLTF. The CDR3 nucleotides read TGTGCCAGCAGCTTCCCAGGGCAATCTGGGGCCAACGTCCTGACTTTC.

This rearrangement joins TRBV6-5 to TRBJ2-3; 7 bases line up with TRBD2. Unmatched junction bases numbered 9, after V lost 7 bases and J lost 8 bases. Germline CDR1 is MNHEY and CDR2 is SVGAGI. The CDR3 is 13 amino acids. CDR3 nucleotides: TGTGCCAGCACCCCAGCGGGGTCCGGTACGCAGTATTTT. The encoded protein is CASTPAGSGTQYF.

The V gene is TRBV19, the J gene TRBJ1-1; perhaps TRBD1 as D (5 bases). Germline V gene sequence: CDR1 LNHDA, CDR2 SQIVND (reference sequence). This CDR3 region has 15 residues. Trimming left V 5 bases short and J 1 base short, with 14 bases between. Here the CDR3 reads CASSPRGGRNTEAFF. CDR3 DNA: TGTGCCAGTAGTCCCCGGGGCGGGAGGAACACTGAAGCTTTCTTT.

At least ten counts were recorded for this clonotype. J is TRBJ2-7 and V is TRBV12-3 or TRBV12-4; the D gene is possibly TRBD1 (6 bases). V was pared by 4 bases and J by 4 bases, with 14 bases between. The CDR3 consists of 14 residues. The CDR3 here is CASSSFSGTYEQYF. The CDR3 DNA reads as TGTGCCAGCAGTTCCTTCAGTGGGACATACGAGCAGTACTTC.

This sequence joins TRBV24-1 and TRBJ1-1, with TRBD1 matching 9 bases. Trimming cost V 3 bases and J 1 base; bases outside gene matches: 5. This CDR3 contains 16 residues. Germline CDR1 reads KGHDR; CDR2 reads SFDVKD. The CDR3 DNA is TGTGCCACCAGTGATACTGGGACAGGGACGAACACTGAAGCTTTCTTT. This codes for CATSDTGTGTNTEAFF.

The chain carries TRBV7-9 and TRBJ1-2, with a possible D match to TRBD1 (6 bases). Germline V gene lookup returns CDR1 SEHNR and CDR2 FQNEAQ (reference sequence). V was shortened by 5 bases and J by 4 bases, with 11 bases between the two germline ends. This CDR3 has 13 amino acids. CDR3 DNA: TGTGCCAGCAGCCGAGGACAGTTCTATGGCTACACCTTC. Protein sequence: CASSRGQFYGYTF.

In this sample, this clonotype turned up many times. The chain couples TRBV12-3 or TRBV12-4 to TRBJ2-1, with TRBD2 matching over 11 bases. Trimming took 7 bases from V and 10 from J; bases not matched to a gene: 12. CDR3 length equals 15 residues. CDR3 bases: TGTGCCAGCACCCAGACTAGCGGGGCCCAGAGCGAGCAGTTCTTC. It codes for CASTQTSGAQSEQFF.

This clonotype was picked up many times. The gene calls are TRBV7-8 and TRBJ2-7, with D possibly being TRBD2 (5 bases). The CDR3 consists of 15 residues. V was trimmed by 4 bases and J by 4 bases, leaving 17 bases between them. Looked up from germline, CDR1 is SGHVS and CDR2 is FQNEAQ. The CDR3 loop reads CASSWVRTRGYEQYF. CDR3 nucleotides: TGTGCCAGCAGCTGGGTTCGAACCCGGGGTTACGAGCAGTACTTC.

This clonotype was counted between two and nine times. This rearrangement joins TRBV18 to TRBJ1-5, with D perhaps matching TRBD1 (6 bases). Germline V gives CDR1 KGHSH, CDR2 LQKENI. V was pared by 4 bases and J by 3 bases, with 10 bases between. The CDR3 is 14 residues long. The CDR3 region is CASSLYRDNQPQHF. The CDR3 DNA follows: TGTGCCAGCTCACTATACAGGGACAATCAGCCCCAGCATTTT.

This clonotype was seen ten or more times. The chain recombines TRBV5-1 with TRBJ2-5, with 11 bases aligning to TRBD1. Germline CDR1 SGHRS, CDR2 YFSETQ. Trimming at V came to 4 bases and at J to 7 bases, leaving 3 bases not matched to a gene. The CDR3 has 13 residues. The CDR3 nucleotides read TGCGCCAGCAGCATGGGACAGGGGGGGACCCAGTACTTC. Translating gives CASSMGQGGTQYF.

This clonotype was counted between two and nine times. This rearrangement joins TRBV7-2 to TRBJ2-3, with a possible D match to TRBD1 (5 bases). V gave up 8 bases and J gave up 0 bases, with 12 bases separating them. This CDR3 is 14 amino acids long. CDR1 is SGHTA, CDR2 FQGNSA, per germline. The CDR3 coding sequence is TGTGCCAGCCAAGCAGGGTCTAGCACAGATACGCAGTATTTT. Protein product: CASQAGSSTDTQYF.